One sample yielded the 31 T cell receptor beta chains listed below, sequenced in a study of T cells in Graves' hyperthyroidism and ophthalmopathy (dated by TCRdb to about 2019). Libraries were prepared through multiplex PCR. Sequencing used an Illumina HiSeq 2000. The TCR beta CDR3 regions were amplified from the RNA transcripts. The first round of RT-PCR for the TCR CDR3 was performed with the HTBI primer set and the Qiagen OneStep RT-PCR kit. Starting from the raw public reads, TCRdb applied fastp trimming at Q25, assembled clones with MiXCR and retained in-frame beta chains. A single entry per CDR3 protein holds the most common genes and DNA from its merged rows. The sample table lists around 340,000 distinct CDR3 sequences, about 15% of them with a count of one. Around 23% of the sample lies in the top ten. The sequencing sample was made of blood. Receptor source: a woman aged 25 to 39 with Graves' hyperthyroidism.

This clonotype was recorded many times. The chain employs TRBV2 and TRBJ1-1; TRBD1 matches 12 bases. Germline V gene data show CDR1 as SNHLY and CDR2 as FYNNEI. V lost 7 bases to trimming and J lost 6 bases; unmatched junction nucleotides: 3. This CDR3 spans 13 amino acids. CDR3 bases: TGTGCCAGCATGGGACAGGGGGCAGCTGAAGCTTTCTTT. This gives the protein CASMGQGAAEAFF.

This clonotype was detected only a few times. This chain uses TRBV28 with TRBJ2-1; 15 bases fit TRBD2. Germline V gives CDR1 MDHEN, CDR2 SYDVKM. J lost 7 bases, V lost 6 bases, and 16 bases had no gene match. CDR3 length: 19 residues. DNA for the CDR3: TGTGCCAGCAGCCGAACCGGGACTAGCGGGAGGCCTATTGGGAATGAGCAGTTCTTC. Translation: CASSRTGTSGRPIGNEQFF. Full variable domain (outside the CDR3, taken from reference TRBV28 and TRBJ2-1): DVKVTQSSRYLVKRTGEKVFLECVQDMDHENMFWYRQDPGLGLRLIYFSYDVKMKEKGDIPEGYSVSREKKERFSLILESASTNQTSMYLCASSRTGTSGRPIGNEQFFGPGTRLTVL.

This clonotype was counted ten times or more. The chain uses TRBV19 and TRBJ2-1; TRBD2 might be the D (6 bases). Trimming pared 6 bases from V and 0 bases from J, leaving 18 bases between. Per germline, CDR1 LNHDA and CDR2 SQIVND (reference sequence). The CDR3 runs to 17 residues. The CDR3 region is CASRKSGTPSSYNEQFF. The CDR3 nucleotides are TGTGCCAGTAGAAAATCCGGGACTCCTTCCTCCTACAATGAGCAGTTCTTC.

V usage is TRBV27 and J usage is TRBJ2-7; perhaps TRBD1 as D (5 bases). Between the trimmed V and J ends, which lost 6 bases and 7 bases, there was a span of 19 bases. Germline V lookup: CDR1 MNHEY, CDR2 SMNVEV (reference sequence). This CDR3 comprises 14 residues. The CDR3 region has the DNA TGTGCCAGCAGCAAGGACAACGTACGAGCTGAGCAGTACTTC. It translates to CASSKDNVRAEQYF.

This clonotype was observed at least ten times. The CDR3 coding sequence is TGCAGTGCTAGAGACCCGGGGGCAGGCACTGAAGCTTTCTTT. Translation gives CSARDPGAGTEAFF. The rearrangement links TRBV20-1 to TRBJ1-1, with D possibly matching TRBD1 (6 bases). V dropped 0 bases and J dropped 4 bases, with 12 bases sitting between them. Germline V CDR1 and CDR2: DFQATT, SNEGSKA (reference sequence). CDR3 size: 14 residues.

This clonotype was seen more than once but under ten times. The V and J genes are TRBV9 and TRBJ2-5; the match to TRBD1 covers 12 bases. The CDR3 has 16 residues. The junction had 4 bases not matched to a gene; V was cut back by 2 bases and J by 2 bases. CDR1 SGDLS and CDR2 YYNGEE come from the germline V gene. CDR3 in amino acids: CASSVRDRGPQETQYF. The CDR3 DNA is TGTGCCAGCAGCGTCCGGGACAGGGGGCCTCAAGAGACCCAGTACTTC.

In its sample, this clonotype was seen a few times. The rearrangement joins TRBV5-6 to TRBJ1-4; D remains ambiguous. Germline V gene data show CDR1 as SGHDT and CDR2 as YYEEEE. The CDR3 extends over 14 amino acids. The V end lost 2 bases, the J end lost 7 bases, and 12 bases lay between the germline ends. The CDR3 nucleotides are TGTGCCAGCAGCTTATCTCGGATCGCTGAAAAACTGTTTTTT. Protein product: CASSLSRIAEKLFF.

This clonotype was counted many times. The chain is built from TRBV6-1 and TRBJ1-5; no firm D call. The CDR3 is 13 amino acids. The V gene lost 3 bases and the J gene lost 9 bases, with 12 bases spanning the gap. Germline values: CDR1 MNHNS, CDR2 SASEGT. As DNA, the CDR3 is TGTGCCAGCAGTGACCGGCCGTTTGGGCCCCAGCATTTT. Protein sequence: CASSDRPFGPQHF.

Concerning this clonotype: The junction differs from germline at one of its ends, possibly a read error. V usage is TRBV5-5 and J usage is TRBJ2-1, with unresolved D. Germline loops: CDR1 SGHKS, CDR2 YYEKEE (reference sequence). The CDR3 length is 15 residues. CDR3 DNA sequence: TGTGCCAGCAGCTTGTCTATCGGGCGTGACAATGAACAGTTCTTC. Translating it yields CASSLSIGRDNEQFF.

CDR3 loop: CSVPEGGTGVLGYTF. Written as DNA, the CDR3 is TGCAGCGTTCCAGAGGGCGGGACAGGGGTTCTTGGCTACACCTTC. The chain is built from TRBV29-1 and TRBJ1-2; 10 nucleotides agree with TRBD1. The CDR3 is made up of 15 amino acids. V was pared by 5 bases and J by 7 bases, with 13 bases of the junction left unmatched. The germline CDR1 and CDR2 sequences are SQVTM and ANQGSEA.

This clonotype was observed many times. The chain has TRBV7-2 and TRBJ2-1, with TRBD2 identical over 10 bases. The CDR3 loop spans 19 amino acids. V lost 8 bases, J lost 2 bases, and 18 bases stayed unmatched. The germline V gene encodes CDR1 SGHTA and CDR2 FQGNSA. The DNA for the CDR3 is TGTGCCAGCCGAACCGGAGTTGAGGCTAGCGGGAGCACCTACAATGAGCAGTTCTTC. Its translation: CASRTGVEASGSTYNEQFF.

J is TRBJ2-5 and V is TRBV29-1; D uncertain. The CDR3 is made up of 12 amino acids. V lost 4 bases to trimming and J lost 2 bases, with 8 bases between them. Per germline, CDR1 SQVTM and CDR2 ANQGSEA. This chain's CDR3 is CSVVGSQETQYF. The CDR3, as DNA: TGCAGCGTTGTGGGCAGTCAAGAGACCCAGTACTTC.

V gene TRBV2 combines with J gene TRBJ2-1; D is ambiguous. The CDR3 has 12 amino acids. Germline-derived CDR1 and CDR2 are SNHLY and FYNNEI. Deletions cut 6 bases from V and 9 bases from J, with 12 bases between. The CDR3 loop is CASRDPLGEQFF. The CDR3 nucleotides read TGTGCCAGCAGGGACCCCCTGGGTGAGCAGTTCTTC.

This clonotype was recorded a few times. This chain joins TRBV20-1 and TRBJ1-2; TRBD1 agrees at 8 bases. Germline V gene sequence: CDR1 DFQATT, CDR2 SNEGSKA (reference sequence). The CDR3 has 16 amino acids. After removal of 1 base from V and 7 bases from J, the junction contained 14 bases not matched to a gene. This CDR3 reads CSARVALVRGLRGYTF. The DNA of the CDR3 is TGCAGTGCTAGAGTCGCCTTAGTCAGGGGGCTTCGTGGCTACACCTTC.

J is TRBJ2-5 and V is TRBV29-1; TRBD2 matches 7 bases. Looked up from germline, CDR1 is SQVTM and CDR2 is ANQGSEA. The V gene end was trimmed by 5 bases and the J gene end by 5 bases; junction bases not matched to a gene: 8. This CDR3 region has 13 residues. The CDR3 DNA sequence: TGCAGCGTTAAGGCGGGAGTAGGTGAGACCCAGTACTTC. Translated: CSVKAGVGETQYF.

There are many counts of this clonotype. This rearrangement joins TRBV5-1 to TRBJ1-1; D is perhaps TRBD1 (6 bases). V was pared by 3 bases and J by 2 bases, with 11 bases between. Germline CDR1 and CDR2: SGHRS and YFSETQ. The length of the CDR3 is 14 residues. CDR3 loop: CASSSTGINTEAFF. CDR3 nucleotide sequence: TGCGCCAGCAGCTCAACAGGGATCAACACTGAAGCTTTCTTT.

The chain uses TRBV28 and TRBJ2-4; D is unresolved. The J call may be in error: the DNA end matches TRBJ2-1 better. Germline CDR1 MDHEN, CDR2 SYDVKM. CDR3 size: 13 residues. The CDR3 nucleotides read TGTGCCAGCGGACCAGCGCCAGGAAACATTCAGTTCTTC. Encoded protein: CASGPAPGNIQFF.

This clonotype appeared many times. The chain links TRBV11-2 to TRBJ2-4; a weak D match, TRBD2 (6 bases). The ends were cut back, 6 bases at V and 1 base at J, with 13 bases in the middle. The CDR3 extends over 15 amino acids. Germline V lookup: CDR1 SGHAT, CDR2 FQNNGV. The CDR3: CASSSIRGAKNIQYF. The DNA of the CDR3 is TGTGCCAGCAGTTCGATCCGGGGGGCCAAAAACATTCAGTACTTC.

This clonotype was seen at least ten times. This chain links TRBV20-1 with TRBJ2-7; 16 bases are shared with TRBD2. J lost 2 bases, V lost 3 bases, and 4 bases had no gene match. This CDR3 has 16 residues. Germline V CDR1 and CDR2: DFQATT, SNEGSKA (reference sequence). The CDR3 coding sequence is TGCAGTGCTAGCACGGGGACTAGCGGGAGGGCCTACGAGCAGTACTTC. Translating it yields CSASTGTSGRAYEQYF.

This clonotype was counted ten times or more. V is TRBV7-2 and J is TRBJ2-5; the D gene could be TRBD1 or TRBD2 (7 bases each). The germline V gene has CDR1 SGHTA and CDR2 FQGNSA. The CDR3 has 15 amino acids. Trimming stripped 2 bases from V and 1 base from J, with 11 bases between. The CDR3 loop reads CASSLQGGLQETQYF. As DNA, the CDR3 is TGTGCCAGCAGCTTACAGGGGGGGCTCCAAGAGACCCAGTACTTC.

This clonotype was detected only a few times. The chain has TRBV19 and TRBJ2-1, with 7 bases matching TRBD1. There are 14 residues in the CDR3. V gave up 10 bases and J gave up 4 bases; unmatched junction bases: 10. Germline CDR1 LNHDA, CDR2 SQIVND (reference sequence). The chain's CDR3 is CATWPGQIYNEQFF. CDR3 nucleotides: TGTGCCACGTGGCCGGGACAGATATACAATGAGCAGTTCTTC.

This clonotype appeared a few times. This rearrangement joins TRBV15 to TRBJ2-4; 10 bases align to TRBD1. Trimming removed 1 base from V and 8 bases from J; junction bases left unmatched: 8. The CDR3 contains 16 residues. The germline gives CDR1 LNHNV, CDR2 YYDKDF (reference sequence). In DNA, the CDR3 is TGTGCCACCAGCAGAGCGGCCGGGACAGGGGTCGACATTCAGTACTTC. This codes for CATSRAAGTGVDIQYF.

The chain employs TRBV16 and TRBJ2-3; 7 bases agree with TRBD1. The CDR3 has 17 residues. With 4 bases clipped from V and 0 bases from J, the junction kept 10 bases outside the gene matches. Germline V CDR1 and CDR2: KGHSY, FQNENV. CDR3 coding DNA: TGTGCCAGCAGCCGACCGGGACAGAAGTCTAGCACAGATACGCAGTATTTT. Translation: CASSRPGQKSSTDTQYF.

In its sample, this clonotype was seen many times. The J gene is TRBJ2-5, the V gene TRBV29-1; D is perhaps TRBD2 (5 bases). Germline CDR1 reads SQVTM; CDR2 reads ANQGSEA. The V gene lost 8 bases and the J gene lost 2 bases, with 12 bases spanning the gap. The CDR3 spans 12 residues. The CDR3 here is CSLRRGQETQYF. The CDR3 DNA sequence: TGCAGCCTGAGACGAGGGCAAGAGACCCAGTACTTC.

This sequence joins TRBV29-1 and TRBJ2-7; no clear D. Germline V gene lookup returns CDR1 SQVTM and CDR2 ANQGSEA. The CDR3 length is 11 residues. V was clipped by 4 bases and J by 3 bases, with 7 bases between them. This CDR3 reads CSVGTDYEQYF. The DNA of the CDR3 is TGCAGCGTTGGAACAGACTACGAGCAGTACTTC.

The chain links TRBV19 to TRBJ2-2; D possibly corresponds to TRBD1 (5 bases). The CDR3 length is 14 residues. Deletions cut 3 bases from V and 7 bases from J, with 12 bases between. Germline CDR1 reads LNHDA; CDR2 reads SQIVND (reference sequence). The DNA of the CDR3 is TGTGCCAGTAGTATCCAGGGAATTGTCGGGGAGCTGTTTTTT. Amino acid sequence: CASSIQGIVGELFF.

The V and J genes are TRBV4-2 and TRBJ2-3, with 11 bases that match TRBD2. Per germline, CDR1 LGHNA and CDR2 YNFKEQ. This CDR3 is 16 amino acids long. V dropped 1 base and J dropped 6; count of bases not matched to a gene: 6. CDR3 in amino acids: CASSQATSGSMDTQYF. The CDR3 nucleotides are TGTGCCAGCAGCCAAGCAACTAGCGGGAGTATGGATACGCAGTATTTT.

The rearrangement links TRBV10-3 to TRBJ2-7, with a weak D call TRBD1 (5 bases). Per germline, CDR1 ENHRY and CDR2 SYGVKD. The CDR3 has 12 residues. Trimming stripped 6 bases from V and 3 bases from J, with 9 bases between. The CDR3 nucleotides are TGTGCCATCAGCCAACAGGTCTACGAGCAGTACTTC. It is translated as CAISQQVYEQYF.

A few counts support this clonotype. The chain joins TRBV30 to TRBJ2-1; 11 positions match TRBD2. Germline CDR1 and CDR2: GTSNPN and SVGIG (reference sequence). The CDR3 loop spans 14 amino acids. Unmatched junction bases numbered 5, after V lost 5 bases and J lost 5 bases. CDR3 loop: CAWSTSGIHNEQFF. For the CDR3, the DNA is TGTGCCTGGTCGACTAGCGGGATCCACAATGAGCAGTTCTTC.

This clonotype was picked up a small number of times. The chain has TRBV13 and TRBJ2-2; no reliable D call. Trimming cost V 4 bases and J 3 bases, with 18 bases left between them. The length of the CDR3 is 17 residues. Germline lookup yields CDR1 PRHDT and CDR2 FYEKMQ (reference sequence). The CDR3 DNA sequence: TGTGCCAGCAGCTCGACCAACTATAGACGAGACACCGGGGAGCTGTTTTTT. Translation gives CASSSTNYRRDTGELFF.

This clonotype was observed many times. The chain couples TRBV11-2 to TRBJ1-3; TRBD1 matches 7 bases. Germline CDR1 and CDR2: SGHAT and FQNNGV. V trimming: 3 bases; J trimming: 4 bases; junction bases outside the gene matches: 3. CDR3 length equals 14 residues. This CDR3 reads CASSFRDRGNTIYF. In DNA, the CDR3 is TGTGCCAGCAGCTTCCGGGACAGAGGAAACACCATATATTTT.